Below, one T cell receptor beta chain is given with its context. These data come from a study of blood T cell repertoires in COVID-19. Overall study context: From the United States, Italy and Spain came samples of acute and convalescent COVID-19. Nucleic acid was either cDNA or gDNA, and it came from T cells, B-cell-depleted T cells, or PBMCs.

The CDR3 is 17 residues long. V was clipped by 0 bases and J by 0 bases, with 14 bases between them. Germline V gene sequence: CDR1 SGHAT, CDR2 FQNNGV. In the original workflow: Nucleated cell number was recorded as an estimate derived from reference gene primer amplification. Assay: immunoSEQ multiplex PCR; the TCRdb copy retains only in-frame clones and omits some. The V and J calls and the clone size are those of that table, but D and trimming were determined from the DNA. The sample includes about 93,000 clones, around four fifths of them seen just once. This rearrangement joins TRBV11-2 to TRBJ1-1, with D unclear. The receptor was isolated from a human donor in a cohort sampled during active COVID-19. Sequenced material: peripheral blood. CDR3: CASSLDLGGGMNTEAFF. CDR3 bases: TGTGCCAGCAGCTTAGATCTAGGTGGAGGAATGAACACTGAAGCTTTCTTT.